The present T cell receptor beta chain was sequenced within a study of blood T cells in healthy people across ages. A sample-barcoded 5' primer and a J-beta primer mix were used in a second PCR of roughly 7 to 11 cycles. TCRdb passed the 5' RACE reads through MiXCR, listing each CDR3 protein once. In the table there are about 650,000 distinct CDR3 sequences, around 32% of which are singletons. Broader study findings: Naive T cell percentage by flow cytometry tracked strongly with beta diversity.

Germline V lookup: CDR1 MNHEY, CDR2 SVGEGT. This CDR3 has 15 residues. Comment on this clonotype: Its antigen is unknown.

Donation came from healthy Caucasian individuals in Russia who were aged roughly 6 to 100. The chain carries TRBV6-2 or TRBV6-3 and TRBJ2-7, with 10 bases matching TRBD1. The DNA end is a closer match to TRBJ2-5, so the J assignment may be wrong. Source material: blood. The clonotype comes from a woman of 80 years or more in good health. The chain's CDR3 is CASSRPTGGGETQYF. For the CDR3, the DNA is TGTGCCAGCAGTCGCCCGACAGGGGGCGGAGAGACCCAGTACTTC.